What follows are 20 T cell receptor beta chains derived from one specimen sequenced in a study of post-analysis software for immune sequencing data. General study findings and limits: A handful of TRBV segments appeared more often in patients than in controls, and TRBV5-6, TRBV5-1 and TRBV20-1 were among these.

Built from TCR beta cDNA, the libraries had unique molecular identifiers in them. TCRdb called the PCR reads again in MiXCR, with one record for every CDR3 protein. Altogether about 400,000 distinct CDR3 sequences are present, about a third being singletons, with the ten largest covering 13%. No antigens are known for them. The sequenced sample consisted of blood. The receptors originated from a girl aged 10 to 17 with multiple sclerosis.

This clonotype was detected only a few times. The J gene is TRBJ2-1, the V gene TRBV29-1; D tentatively reads TRBD1 or TRBD2 (6 bases each). Trimming left V 3 bases short and J 6 bases short, with 12 bases between. Germline CDR1 SQVTM, CDR2 ANQGSEA. CDR3 length: 13 residues. CDR3 bases: TGCAGCGTTGATGGAGGGGGGCCCAATGAGCAGTTCTTC. Translating it yields CSVDGGGPNEQFF.

V usage is TRBV20-1 and J usage is TRBJ2-5; 7 positions agree with TRBD1. V was pared by 6 bases and J by 5 bases, with 9 bases of the junction left unmatched. Germline V gives CDR1 DFQATT, CDR2 SNEGSKA (reference sequence). The CDR3 is 13 amino acids. CDR3 amino acids: CSATAGGLETQYF. CDR3 in DNA: TGCAGTGCAACCGCAGGGGGTTTGGAGACCCAGTACTTC.

This clonotype was picked up many times. V and J are TRBV12-3 or TRBV12-4 and TRBJ2-7, with 12 bases lining up with TRBD1. The ends lost 6 bases at V and 6 bases at J; junction bases unmatched: 9. This CDR3 is built from 15 residues. The CDR3 reads CASRRPGQGAGEQYF. CDR3 DNA sequence: TGTGCCAGCAGACGACCGGGACAGGGGGCGGGCGAGCAGTACTTC.

The rearrangement links TRBV7-9 to TRBJ2-3, with a weak D call TRBD1 (6 bases). The V end lost 5 bases, the J end lost 2 bases, and 14 bases lay between the germline ends. This CDR3 has 15 residues. The germline V gene encodes CDR1 SEHNR and CDR2 FQNEAQ (reference sequence). The CDR3 DNA reads TGTGCCAGCAGCGGGGGCACTATACTCACAGATACGCAGTATTTT. Translating gives CASSGGTILTDTQYF. Complete variable domain (other parts from reference TRBV7-9 and TRBJ2-3): DTGVSQNPRHKITKRGQNVTFRCDPISEHNRLYWYRQTLGQGPEFLTYFQNEAQLEKSRLLSDRFSAERPKGSFSTLEIQRTEQGDSAMYLCASSGGTILTDTQYFGPGTRLTVL.

Details on this clonotype: One end of the junction is discordant with germline, which a read error may explain. V gene TRBV11-2 combines with J gene TRBJ2-6; TRBD1 matches at 11 bases. Germline CDR1 and CDR2: SGHAT and FQNNGV. This CDR3 is built from 17 residues. The CDR3 sequence is CVSSGGQGARGANVLTF. The CDR3 coding sequence is TGTGTCAGCAGCGGTGGACAGGGGGCGCGAGGGGCCAACGTCCTGACTTTC.

The chain couples TRBV27 to TRBJ2-7; no clear D. The germline V and J ends were trimmed by 1 base and 2 bases, with 6 bases remaining between them. Germline loops: CDR1 MNHEY, CDR2 SMNVEV (reference sequence). The CDR3 runs 13 residues. The CDR3 bases are TGTGCCAGCAGTTTATTAGGCACCTACGAGCAGTACTTC. Encoded protein: CASSLLGTYEQYF.

V and J are TRBV13 and TRBJ1-2; D is perhaps TRBD1 (5 bases). This CDR3 is built from 14 residues. Germline values: CDR1 PRHDT, CDR2 FYEKMQ (reference sequence). With 2 bases removed from V and 2 bases from J, the gap between germline ends came to 9 bases. DNA for the CDR3: TGTGCCAGCAGCTTATGGGGCGAAAACTATGGCTACACCTTC. It translates to CASSLWGENYGYTF.

The chain is built from TRBV12-3 or TRBV12-4 and TRBJ2-7; 7 bases match TRBD2. The CDR3 is 12 residues long. V was pared by 5 bases and J by 9 bases, with 7 bases of the junction left unmatched. The CDR3 region is CASSLGGGGQYF. CDR3 nucleotide sequence: TGTGCCAGCAGTCTGGGCGGGGGAGGGCAGTACTTC.

This clonotype was observed a few times. This chain links TRBV7-9 with TRBJ2-3, with TRBD2 matching over 7 bases. Germline-derived CDR1 and CDR2 are SEHNR and FQNEAQ (reference sequence). This CDR3 comprises 13 residues. J gave up 3 bases and V 9 bases, and 6 bases lay outside the gene matches. The CDR3 DNA is TGTGCCAGGAGGCAGGGAGGGACAGATACGCAGTATTTT. Protein product: CARRQGGTDTQYF.

Points on this clonotype: At one end, the junction sequence differs from germline, possibly due to a read error. This chain connects TRBV7-2 to TRBJ2-1, with 11 nucleotides matching TRBD2. The CDR3 totals 17 residues. Germline CDR1 is SGHTA and CDR2 is FQGNSA. The CDR3 reads CACSAASSGGPNNEQFF. In DNA form, the CDR3 reads TGTGCCTGCAGCGCAGCTTCTAGCGGGGGGCCAAACAATGAGCAGTTCTTC.

Written as DNA, the CDR3 is TGCGCCAGCAACAGTGAGGCGTCCGCGACTCCTTACAATGAGCAGTTCTTC. This sequence encodes CASNSEASATPYNEQFF. This chain joins TRBV10-1 and TRBJ2-1; D not certain. This CDR3 is built from 17 residues. V dropped 7 bases and J dropped 4 bases, with 23 bases sitting between them. Germline values: CDR1 WNHNN, CDR2 SYGVQD (reference sequence).

The V call is TRBV29-1, the J call TRBJ2-3; 7 bases map to TRBD2. The CDR3 sequence is 13 residues long. Trimming took 3 bases from V and 5 from J; bases not matched to a gene: 5. Germline V gene sequence: CDR1 SQVTM, CDR2 ANQGSEA. The CDR3: CSVDGRGVDTQYF. Written as DNA, the CDR3 is TGCAGCGTTGACGGTCGGGGGGTAGATACGCAGTATTTT.

There are a few counts of this clonotype. The chain uses TRBV7-2 and TRBJ1-2; D unresolved. V was pared by 5 bases and J by 8 bases, with 15 bases between. The germline V gene has CDR1 SGHTA and CDR2 FQGNSA. This CDR3 has 13 amino acids. The DNA of the CDR3 is TGTGCCAGCAGCCAGCCCTTGCTCAGGGGCTACACCTTC. It translates to CASSQPLLRGYTF. The full variable domain, completed using reference TRBV7-2 and TRBJ1-2, is GAGVSQSPSNKVTEKGKDVELRCDPISGHTALYWYRQSLGQGLEFLIYFQGNSAPDKSGLPSDRFSAERTGGSVSTLTIQRTQQEDSAVYLCASSQPLLRGYTFGSGTRLTVV.

The chain has TRBV27 and TRBJ1-5, with D uncertain. CDR3 size: 13 residues. The V end lost 4 bases, the J end lost 0 bases, and 4 bases lay between the germline ends. CDR1 MNHEY and CDR2 SMNVEV come from the germline V gene (reference sequence). This CDR3 reads CASSSPSNQPQHF. The DNA for the CDR3 is TGTGCCAGCAGTTCACCTAGCAATCAGCCCCAGCATTTT.

The gene calls are TRBV5-1 and TRBJ2-3; 11 nucleotides match TRBD2. The CDR3 has 20 residues. Germline loops: CDR1 SGHRS, CDR2 YFSETQ. Trimming cost V 0 bases and J 0 bases; bases outside gene matches: 12. Here the CDR3 reads CASSLGLLAGATGSTDTQYF. CDR3 sequence (DNA): TGCGCCAGCAGCTTGGGCCTACTAGCGGGGGCCACGGGGAGCACAGATACGCAGTATTTT.

The chain joins TRBV7-2 to TRBJ2-2, with 7 nucleotides matching TRBD1. J lost 7 bases, V lost 6 bases, and 8 bases had no gene match. Germline loops: CDR1 SGHTA, CDR2 FQGNSA. There are 14 residues in the CDR3. The CDR3 DNA reads TGTGCCAGCAGTACACAGGGGCTGAACGGGGAGCTGTTTTTT. Protein product: CASSTQGLNGELFF.

The rearrangement uses TRBV5-1 and TRBJ2-7; weak D call: TRBD1 (6 bases). Germline-derived CDR1 and CDR2 are SGHRS and YFSETQ. The V gene lost 4 bases and the J gene lost 6 bases, with 17 bases spanning the gap. CDR3 length: 14 amino acids. CDR3 nucleotides: TGCGCCAGCAGCGTACAGGGCCCACCCACCGAGCAGTACTTC. Protein: CASSVQGPPTEQYF.

This clonotype appeared a few times. The chain combines TRBV12-3 or TRBV12-4 with TRBJ2-1, with 7 bases fitting TRBD2. The CDR3 totals 16 residues. The V segment lost 6 bases and the J segment 4 bases; nucleotides outside the gene matches: 12. The chain's CDR3 is CASRTLRTRGYNEQFF. CDR3 nucleotide sequence: TGTGCCAGCAGGACTCTAAGGACTAGGGGATACAATGAGCAGTTCTTC.

Concerning this clonotype: An end of the junction does not agree with germline; a read error may underlie this. The CDR3: CASSLGVAGGADMQYF. CDR3 nucleotide sequence: TGTGCCAGCAGCCTCGGGGTAGCGGGGGGAGCTGATATGCAGTATTTT. The V and J genes are TRBV12-3 or TRBV12-4 and TRBJ2-3; 10 positions match TRBD2. This CDR3 is 16 amino acids long.

This clonotype was seen many times. The V call is TRBV9, the J call TRBJ2-5; 12 bases fit TRBD2. The end of the DNA aligns better with TRBJ2-7, so the J call may be wrong. The germline V gene has CDR1 SGDLS and CDR2 YYNGEE. The CDR3 is made up of 15 amino acids. CDR3 residues: CASSALAGGPSEQYF. In nucleotides, the CDR3 is TGTGCCAGCAGCGCACTAGCGGGGGGTCCATCCGAGCAGTACTTC.